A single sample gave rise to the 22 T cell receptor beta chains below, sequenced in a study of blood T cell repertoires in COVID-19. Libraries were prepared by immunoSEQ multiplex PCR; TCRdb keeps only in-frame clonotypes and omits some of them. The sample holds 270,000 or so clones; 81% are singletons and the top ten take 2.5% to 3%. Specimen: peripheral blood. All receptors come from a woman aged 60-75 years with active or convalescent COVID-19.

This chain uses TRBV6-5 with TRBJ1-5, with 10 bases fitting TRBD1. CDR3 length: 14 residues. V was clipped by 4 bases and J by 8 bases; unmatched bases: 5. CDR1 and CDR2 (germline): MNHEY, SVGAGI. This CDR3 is CASSWDRGLEPQHF. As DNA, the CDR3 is TGTGCCAGCAGTTGGGACAGGGGATTGGAGCCCCAGCATTTT.

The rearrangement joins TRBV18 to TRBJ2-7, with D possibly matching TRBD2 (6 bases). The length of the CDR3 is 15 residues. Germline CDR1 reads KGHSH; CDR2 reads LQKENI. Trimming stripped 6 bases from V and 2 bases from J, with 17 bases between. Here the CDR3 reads CASSAGPSPTYEQYF. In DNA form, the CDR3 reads TGTGCCAGCTCCGCGGGGCCCTCCCCCACCTACGAGCAGTACTTC. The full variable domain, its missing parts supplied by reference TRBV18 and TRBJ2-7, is NAGVMQNPRHLVRRRGQEARLRCSPMKGHSHVYWYRQLPEEGLKFMVYLQKENIIDESGMPKERFSAEFPKEGPSILRIQQVVRGDSAAYFCASSAGPSPTYEQYFGPGTRLTVT.

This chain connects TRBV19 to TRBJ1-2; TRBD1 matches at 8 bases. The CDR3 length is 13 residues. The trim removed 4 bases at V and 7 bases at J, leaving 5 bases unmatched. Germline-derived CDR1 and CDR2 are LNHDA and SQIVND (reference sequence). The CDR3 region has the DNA TGTGCCAGTAGTAAGGACAGGGCGGGTGGCTACACCTTC. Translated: CASSKDRAGGYTF.

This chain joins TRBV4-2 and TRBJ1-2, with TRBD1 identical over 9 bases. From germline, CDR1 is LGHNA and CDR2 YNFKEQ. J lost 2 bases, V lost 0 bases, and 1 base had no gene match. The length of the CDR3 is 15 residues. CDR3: CASSQEGTGNYGYTF. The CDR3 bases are TGTGCCAGCAGCCAAGAAGGGACAGGGAACTATGGCTACACCTTC.

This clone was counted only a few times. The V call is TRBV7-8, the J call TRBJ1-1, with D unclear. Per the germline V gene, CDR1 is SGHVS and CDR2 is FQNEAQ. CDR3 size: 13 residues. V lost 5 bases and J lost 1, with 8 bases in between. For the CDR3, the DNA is TGTGCCAGCAGCCCCCTACGGAACACTGAAGCTTTCTTT. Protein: CASSPLRNTEAFF. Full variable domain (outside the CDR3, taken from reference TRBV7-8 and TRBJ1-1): GAGVSQSPRYKVAKRGQDVALRCDPISGHVSLFWYQQALGQGPEFLTYFQNEAQLDKSGLPSDRFFAERPEGSVSTLKIQRTQQEDSAVYLCASSPLRNTEAFFGQGTRLTVV.

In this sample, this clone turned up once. The CDR3 here is CASSYDGGGSYEQYF. In DNA form, the CDR3 reads TGTGCCAGCAGTTACGACGGGGGGGGTTCCTACGAGCAGTACTTC. The rearrangement uses TRBV6-5 and TRBJ2-7; TRBD2 agrees at 8 bases. Germline loops: CDR1 MNHEY, CDR2 SVGAGI. Germline trimming cut 2 bases from V and 1 base from J; bases unmatched to any gene: 4. This CDR3 region has 15 residues.

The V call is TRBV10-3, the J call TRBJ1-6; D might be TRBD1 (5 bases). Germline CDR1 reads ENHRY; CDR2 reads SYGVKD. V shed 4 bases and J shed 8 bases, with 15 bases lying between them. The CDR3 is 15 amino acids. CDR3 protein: CAISVRTSHDSPLHF. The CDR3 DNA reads TGTGCCATCAGTGTTCGGACAAGCCACGATTCACCCCTCCACTTT.

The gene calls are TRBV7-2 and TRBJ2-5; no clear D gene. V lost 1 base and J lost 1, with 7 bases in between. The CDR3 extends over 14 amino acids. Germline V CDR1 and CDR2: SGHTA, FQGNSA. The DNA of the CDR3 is TGTGCCAGCAGCTTAGTTTCTAGCCAAGAGACCCAGTACTTC. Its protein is CASSLVSSQETQYF. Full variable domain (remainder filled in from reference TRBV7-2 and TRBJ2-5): GAGVSQSPSNKVTEKGKDVELRCDPISGHTALYWYRQSLGQGLEFLIYFQGNSAPDKSGLPSDRFSAERTGGSVSTLTIQRTQQEDSAVYLCASSLVSSQETQYFGPGTRLLVL.

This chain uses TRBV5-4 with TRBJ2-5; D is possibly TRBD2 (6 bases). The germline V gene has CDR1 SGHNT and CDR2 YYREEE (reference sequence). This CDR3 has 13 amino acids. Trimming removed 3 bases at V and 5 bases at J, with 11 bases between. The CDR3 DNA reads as TGTGCCAGCAGCTGGGGGGAAGAGGAGACCCAGTACTTC. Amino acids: CASSWGEEETQYF.

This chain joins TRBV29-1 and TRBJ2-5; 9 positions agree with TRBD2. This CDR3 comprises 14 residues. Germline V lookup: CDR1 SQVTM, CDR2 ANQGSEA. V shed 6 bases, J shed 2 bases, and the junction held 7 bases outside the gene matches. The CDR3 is CSVWKGLAQETQYF. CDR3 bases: TGCAGCGTCTGGAAGGGACTAGCACAAGAGACCCAGTACTTC.

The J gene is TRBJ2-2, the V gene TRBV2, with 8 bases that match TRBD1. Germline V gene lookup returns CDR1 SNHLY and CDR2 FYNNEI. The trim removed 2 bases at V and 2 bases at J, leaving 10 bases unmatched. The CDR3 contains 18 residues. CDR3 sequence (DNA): TGTGCCAGCAGTGAATTCTCGGTAGGGACAGGCAACACCGGGGAGCTGTTTTTT. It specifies CASSEFSVGTGNTGELFF.

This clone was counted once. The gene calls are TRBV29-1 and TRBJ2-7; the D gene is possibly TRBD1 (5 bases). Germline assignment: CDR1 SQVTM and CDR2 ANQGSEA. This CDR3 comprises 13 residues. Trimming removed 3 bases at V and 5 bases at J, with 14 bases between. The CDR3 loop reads CSVDGARVDEQYF. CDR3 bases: TGCAGCGTTGATGGGGCTCGCGTTGACGAGCAGTACTTC.

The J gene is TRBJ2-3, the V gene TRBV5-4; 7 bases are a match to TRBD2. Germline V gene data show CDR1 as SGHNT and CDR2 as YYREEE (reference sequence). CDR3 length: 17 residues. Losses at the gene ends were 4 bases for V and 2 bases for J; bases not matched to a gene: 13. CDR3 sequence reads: CASSVDGGTMYTDTQYF. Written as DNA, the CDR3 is TGTGCCAGCAGCGTGGACGGGGGGACGATGTACACAGATACGCAGTATTTT.

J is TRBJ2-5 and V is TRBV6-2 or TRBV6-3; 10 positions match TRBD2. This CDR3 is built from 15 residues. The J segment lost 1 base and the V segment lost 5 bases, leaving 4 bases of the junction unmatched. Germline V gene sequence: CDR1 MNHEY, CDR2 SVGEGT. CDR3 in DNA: TGTGCCAGCAGTAATCTAGCGGGGGTCCAAGAGACCCAGTACTTC. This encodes CASSNLAGVQETQYF.

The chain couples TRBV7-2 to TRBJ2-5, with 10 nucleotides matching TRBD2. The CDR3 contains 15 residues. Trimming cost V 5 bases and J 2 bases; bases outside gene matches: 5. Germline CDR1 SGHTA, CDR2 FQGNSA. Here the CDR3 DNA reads TGTGCCAGCAGCCGTCTAGCGGGGGTTCAAGAGACCCAGTACTTC. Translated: CASSRLAGVQETQYF.

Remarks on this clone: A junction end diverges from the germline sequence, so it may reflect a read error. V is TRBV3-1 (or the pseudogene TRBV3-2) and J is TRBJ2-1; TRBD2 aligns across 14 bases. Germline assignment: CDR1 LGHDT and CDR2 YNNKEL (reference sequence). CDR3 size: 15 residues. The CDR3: CASSRGTSGGSKEVF. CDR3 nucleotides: TGTGCCAGCAGCCGCGGGACTAGCGGGGGCTCCAAGGAGGTCTTC.

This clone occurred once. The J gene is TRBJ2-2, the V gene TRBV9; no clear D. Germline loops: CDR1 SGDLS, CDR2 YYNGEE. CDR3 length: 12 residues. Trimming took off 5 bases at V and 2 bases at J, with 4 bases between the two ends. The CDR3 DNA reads TGTGCCAGCAGGGCCAACACCGGGGAGCTGTTTTTT. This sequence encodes CASRANTGELFF.

The CDR3 DNA reads as TGCGCCAGCAGCCAAGATGCCGGGGTGCGCTCGACCACCGGGGAGCTGTTTTTT. It encodes CASSQDAGVRSTTGELFF. The J gene is TRBJ2-2, the V gene TRBV4-1, with a tentative D call TRBD2 (5 bases). Trimming left V 0 bases short and J 4 bases short, with 18 bases between. The CDR3 has 18 residues. Germline V CDR1 and CDR2: MGHRA, YSYEKL.

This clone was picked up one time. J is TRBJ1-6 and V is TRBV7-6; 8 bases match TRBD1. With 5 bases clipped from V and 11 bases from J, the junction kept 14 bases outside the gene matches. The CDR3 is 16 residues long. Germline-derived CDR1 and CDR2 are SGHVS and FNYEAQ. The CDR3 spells CASSPSKTGAKAPLHF. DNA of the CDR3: TGTGCCAGCAGCCCCTCTAAGACAGGGGCGAAGGCACCCCTCCACTTT.

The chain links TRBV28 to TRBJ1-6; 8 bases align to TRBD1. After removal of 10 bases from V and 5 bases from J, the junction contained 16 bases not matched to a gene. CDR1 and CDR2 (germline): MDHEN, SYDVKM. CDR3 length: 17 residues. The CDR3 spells CATLVPGQGRHNSPLHF. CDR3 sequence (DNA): TGTGCCACCCTAGTCCCCGGACAGGGCAGGCATAATTCACCCCTCCACTTT.

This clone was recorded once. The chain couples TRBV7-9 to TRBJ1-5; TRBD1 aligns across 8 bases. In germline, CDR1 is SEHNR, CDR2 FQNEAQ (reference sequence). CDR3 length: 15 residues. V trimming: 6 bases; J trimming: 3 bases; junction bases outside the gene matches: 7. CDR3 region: CASRDTTGVNQPQHF. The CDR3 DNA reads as TGTGCCAGCAGAGATACGACAGGGGTCAATCAGCCCCAGCATTTT.

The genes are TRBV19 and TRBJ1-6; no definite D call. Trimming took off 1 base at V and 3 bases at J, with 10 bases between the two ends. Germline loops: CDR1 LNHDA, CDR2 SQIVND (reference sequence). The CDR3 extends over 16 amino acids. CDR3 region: CASSIGAGNYNSPLHF. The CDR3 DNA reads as TGTGCCAGTAGTATAGGCGCAGGCAACTATAATTCACCCCTCCACTTT.